A selection of T cell receptor beta chains follows, all from one sample in a study of cytomegalovirus exposure and HLA in healthy donors. Method: immunoSEQ multiplex PCR; TCRdb's copy keeps in-frame clones and lacks some. In the table there are tens of thousands of clones, roughly 94% of which are singletons. Sequencing was done on a sample of PBMCs. These receptors were collected from a man between 18 and 29 years old in good health and CMV-seronegative. CDR3s include the opening cysteine and the closing phenylalanine or tryptophan. The D gene is left open where the match is weak. A clone size is listed for some rows: how often the clone was seen (once, few, many), or a class if it is expanded.

TRBJ2-5	-	TRBV6-5	-	CASAAGLGQETQYF	TGTGCCAGCGCCGCGGGACTCGGCCAAGAGACCCAGTACTTC
TRBJ2-2	once	TRBV11-2	-	CASSLDTTGATGELFF	TGTGCCAGCAGCTTAGATACTACGGGAGCCACCGGGGAGCTGTTTTTT
TRBJ2-1	-	TRBV20-1	-	CSVQGQFF	TGCAGTGTCCAGGGGCAGTTCTTC
TRBJ2-7	-	TRBV10-3	-	CAISESNGAYEQYF	TGTGCCATCAGTGAGTCGAACGGGGCCTACGAGCAGTACTTC
TRBJ2-7	-	TRBV27	-	CASSLSWGLEQYF	TGTGCCAGCAGTTTATCATGGGGGCTCGAGCAGTACTTC
TRBJ1-4	-	TRBV19	-	CASDRRLRKKLFF	TGTGCCAGCGACAGAAGATTAAGGAAAAAACTGTTTTTT
TRBJ2-7	-	TRBV5-6	-	CASSFAEGEQYF	TGTGCCAGCAGCTTCGCGGAAGGCGAGCAGTACTTC
TRBJ1-1	-	TRBV29-1	-	CSVEDPQHTEAFF	TGCAGCGTTGAAGATCCACAACACACTGAAGCTTTCTTT
TRBJ2-7	-	TRBV6-1	-	CASSETGQTYEQYF	TGTGCCAGCAGTGAAACTGGACAGACCTACGAGCAGTACTTC
TRBJ1-1	-	TRBV29-1	-	CSVEAGRGSTEAFF	TGCAGCGTTGAAGCGGGGAGGGGGAGCACTGAAGCTTTCTTT
TRBJ2-5	-	TRBV4-3	-	CASSQDTGGWETQYF	TGCGCCAGCAGCCAAGATACAGGCGGTTGGGAGACCCAGTACTTC
TRBJ2-5	-	TRBV19	TRBD2	CASSPIPAGGETQYF	TGTGCCAGTAGTCCCATTCCAGCGGGAGGAGAGACCCAGTACTTC
TRBJ1-1	-	TRBV27	TRBD1	CASSPRQGNTEAFF	TGTGCCAGCAGCCCCCGACAGGGGAACACTGAAGCTTTCTTT
TRBJ1-2	-	TRBV2	-	CASSATEIGGYTF	TGTGCCAGCAGCGCGACAGAGATCGGAGGCTACACCTTC
TRBJ2-7	-	TRBV10-3	TRBD2	CAISGGAGEQYF	TGTGCCATCAGCGGGGGGGCAGGGGAGCAGTACTTC
TRBJ2-5	once	TRBV19	TRBD1	CASSPDRGLGTQYF	TGTGCCAGTAGCCCGGACAGGGGATTAGGGACCCAGTACTTC
TRBJ2-3	-	TRBV10-3	-	CATQPGLRTDTQYF	TGTGCCACCCAACCGGGACTTCGCACAGATACGCAGTATTTT
TRBJ1-1	-	TRBV5-5	-	CASSTWTRMNTEAFF	TGTGCCAGCAGCACGTGGACACGTATGAACACTGAAGCTTTCTTT
TRBJ2-7	-	TRBV4-1	-	CASSQDLRSAETGEQYF	TGCGCCAGCAGCCAAGATCTGAGGAGCGCGGAGACGGGAGAGCAGTACTTC
TRBJ1-1	-	TRBV27	-	CASSLASSTEAFF	TGTGCCAGCAGTTTGGCTAGTAGCACTGAAGCTTTCTTT
TRBJ1-5	-	TRBV28	-	CASSLFAPRVSNQPQHF	TGTGCCAGCAGTTTATTTGCGCCCAGGGTCAGCAATCAGCCCCAGCATTTT
TRBJ2-2	-	TRBV5-6	TRBD1	CASSYTPGQGTGELFF	TGTGCCAGCAGCTACACGCCGGGACAGGGCACCGGGGAGCTGTTTTTT
TRBJ2-1	-	TRBV25-1	TRBD2	CASSDGGTSGFNEQFF	TGTGCCAGCAGTGATGGGGGGACTAGCGGGTTTAATGAGCAGTTCTTC
TRBJ1-2	-	TRBV6-4	-	CASSYNDGEGYTF	TGTGCCAGCAGCTATAATGACGGGGAGGGCTACACCTTC
TRBJ2-7	-	TRBV5-1	-	CASSLTGSHEQYF	TGCGCCAGCAGCTTAACGGGGTCCCACGAGCAGTACTTC
TRBJ2-1	-	TRBV19	TRBD2	CASSPPRGGRAVNEQFF	TGTGCCAGTAGCCCCCCGAGAGGCGGGAGGGCCGTGAATGAGCAGTTCTTC
TRBJ1-5	once	TRBV6-1	-	CASSGGWDQPQHF	TGTGCCAGCAGCGGGGGTTGGGATCAGCCCCAGCATTTT
TRBJ2-1	-	TRBV6-5	-	CASSYSQPRLNEQFF	TGTGCCAGCAGTTACTCACAGCCCAGGTTGAATGAGCAGTTCTTC
TRBJ1-2	-	TRBV6-1	-	CASRDNPGYGYTF	TGTGCCAGTCGGGACAACCCGGGCTATGGCTACACCTTC
TRBJ2-1	-	TRBV6-1	TRBD2	CASSEALTSGNIYEQFF	TGTGCCAGCAGTGAAGCGCTGACTAGCGGGAATATCTATGAGCAGTTCTTC
TRBJ2-7	-	TRBV5-6	TRBD1	CASSLAAGGHYEQYF	TGTGCCAGCAGCTTGGCTGCAGGGGGCCACTACGAGCAGTACTTC
TRBJ2-1	-	TRBV10-1	-	CASSARAGNEQFF	TGCGCCAGCAGTGCCCGGGCGGGGAATGAGCAGTTCTTC
TRBJ2-1	-	TRBV7-6	-	CASSPVDGSYNEQFF	TGTGCCAGCAGCCCCGTGGACGGGAGTTACAATGAGCAGTTCTTC
TRBJ1-4	-	TRBV9	TRBD1	CASSVTGTANEKLFF	TGTGCCAGCAGCGTTACCGGGACAGCGAATGAAAAACTGTTTTTT
TRBJ2-5	-	TRBV6-5	-	CASSYRRGETQYF	TGTGCCAGCAGTTACCGGCGGGGCGAGACCCAGTACTTC
TRBJ1-2	-	TRBV7-9	-	CASSLEPARALPYGYTF	TGTGCCAGCAGCTTAGAACCAGCCAGGGCCCTTCCCTATGGCTACACCTTC
TRBJ1-5	-	TRBV30	TRBD1	CAYQGAYNQPQHF	TGTGCCTATCAGGGGGCATACAATCAGCCCCAGCATTTT
TRBJ2-2	-	TRBV19	TRBD1	CASRTGTGTSGELFF	TGTGCCAGTAGGACCGGGACAGGGACTTCGGGGGAGCTGTTTTTT
TRBJ2-2	-	TRBV6-5	-	CASRYRGGTGELFF	TGTGCCAGCAGATACCGTGGGGGGACTGGGGAGCTGTTTTTT
TRBJ2-7	-	TRBV28	-	CASSFGGRLYEQYF	TGTGCCAGCAGTTTTGGAGGGAGGCTCTACGAGCAGTACTTC
TRBJ1-1	-	TRBV6-5	TRBD1	CATSEGARTEAFF	TGTGCCACCTCCGAGGGGGCGAGGACTGAAGCTTTCTTT
TRBJ1-2	-	TRBV4-3	-	CASSQDVSTNYGYTF	TGCGCCAGCAGCCAAGACGTTTCCACAAACTATGGCTACACCTTC
TRBJ1-2	-	TRBV6-5	TRBD1	CASSPTGGTYYGYTF	TGTGCCAGCAGTCCGACAGGGGGCACCTACTATGGCTACACCTTC
TRBJ2-7	-	TRBV10-3	-	CAISEGRVGEQYF	TGTGCCATCAGTGAGGGCAGGGTGGGTGAGCAGTACTTC
TRBJ1-1	-	TRBV5-4	-	CASSGGGGTEAFF	TGTGCCAGCAGCGGAGGGGGGGGCACTGAAGCTTTCTTT
TRBJ1-2	-	TRBV5-1	-	CASSLGGLTGNYGYTF	TGCGCCAGCAGCTTGGGCGGACTCACGGGGAACTATGGCTACACCTTC
TRBJ2-2	-	TRBV6-5	-	CASSVVFTGELFF	TGTGCCAGCAGTGTCGTATTCACCGGGGAGCTGTTTTTT